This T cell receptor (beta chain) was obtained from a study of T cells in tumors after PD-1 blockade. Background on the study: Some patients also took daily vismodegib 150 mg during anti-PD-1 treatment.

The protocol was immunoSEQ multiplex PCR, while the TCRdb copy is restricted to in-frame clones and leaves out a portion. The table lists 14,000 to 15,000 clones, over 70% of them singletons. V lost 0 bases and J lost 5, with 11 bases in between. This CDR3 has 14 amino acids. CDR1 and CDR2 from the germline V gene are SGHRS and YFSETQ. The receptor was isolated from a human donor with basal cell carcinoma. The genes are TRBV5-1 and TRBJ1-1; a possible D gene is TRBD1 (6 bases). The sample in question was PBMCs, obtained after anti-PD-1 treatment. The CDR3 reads CASSLAGRGTEAFF. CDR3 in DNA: TGCGCCAGCAGCTTGGCGGGTAGGGGGACTGAAGCTTTCTTT.